Included here is one TCR beta chain sequence, with context. Its antigen is unknown. No per-base quality is available; no much larger clone lies one base away. This sample stems from a study of blood T cell repertoires in COVID-19 (TCRdb year 2020). About the study as a whole: Collaborator samples came from the United States, Italy and Spain and covered acute and convalescent phases of COVID-19. Subjects who had been exposed to COVID-19, were actively infected with it, or had recovered from it provided the deeply sampled blood TCRbeta repertoires that made up the dataset. Where available, HLA class I and class II types were taken from metadata supplied by the sample provider and were not determined by assay-based typing. The repertoires were released in a freely available public database intended as a resource for research on the immune response to SARS-CoV-2. Sample metadata almost always included a de-identified subject ID, COVID-19 status, age in years and sex. The samples were drawn from two sources: the first 160 participants of the ongoing ImmuneRACE study, and fewer than 1,500 subjects contributed by 6 global collaborators. The material from the prospective study consisted of cDNA or gDNA derived from T cells, B-cell-depleted T cells, or PBMCs.

Collaborating institutions collected whole blood in K2EDTA tubes following their own protocols. For TCRbeta analysis, collaborators shipped samples in one of three forms: frozen whole blood, isolated PBMCs, or DNA extracted from either of those sample types. The immunoSEQ Assay, a bias-controlled multiplex PCR, was used to amplify TCRbeta CDR3 regions from genomic DNA. The paper's processing steps were these. Within the assay, amplification of reference gene primers was used to estimate how many nucleated cells each sample contained. Sequence reads were collapsed and filtered to measure the absolute abundance of every unique TCRbeta CDR3 rearrangement. For each sample, productive Simpson clonality was calculated as the square root of Simpson's diversity index over productive rearrangements. The clones in this table, taken by TCRdb from immuneACCESS, are in-frame only. Not every clone is retained; where verified, under half of the shortfall comes from an unresolved V gene, and the cause of the rest is unknown. V, J and clone size are taken as reported in that table, and D and trimming were inferred from the DNA itself. The sample profile shows roughly 39,000 clones; over 70% of them were found once. The ten biggest clones cover roughly 10% of the sample.

Summary of the overall study and its limitations: How much clinical and demographic metadata was included differed by source and by participant, and the metadata was provided uncurated.

The origin of this receptor is a woman in her 70s with acute or convalescent COVID-19. The specimen was peripheral blood.

The CDR3 has the sequence CASSSQGSGYTDTQYF. The sequenced DNA is TGTGCCAGCAGCTCCCAGGGGAGCGGATACACAGATACGCAGTATTTT. The rearranged chain carries TRBV11-3 and TRBJ2-3, with TRBD1 perhaps the D gene, on 6 matching bases. V and J lose 4 bases and 2 bases, and a span of 16 bases separates them. From the cysteine up to the phenylalanine, the CDR3 has a length of 16 residues. The CDR3 DNA has 48 bases and is translated from base 1. CDR1 and CDR2 are drawn from the germline V gene: SGHNT, YENEEA.